The 26 T cell receptor beta chains below were found in one sample sequenced in a study of cytomegalovirus exposure and HLA in healthy donors. Measured with immunoSEQ multiplex PCR; TCRdb has only the in-frame clones, and not every one. The data show 300,000 to 400,000 clones, roughly 90% seen once. The sample consisted of PBMCs. The source of these receptors is a man between 25 and 39 years old in good health and CMV-seronegative.

This CDR3 reads CASSPYKNTEAFF. CDR3 coding DNA: TGTGCCAGCTCACCGTACAAGAACACTGAAGCTTTCTTT. The genes are TRBV18 and TRBJ1-1; D gene ambiguous. Trimming took 3 bases from V and 1 from J, leaving 6 bases between them. Per germline, CDR1 KGHSH and CDR2 LQKENI. The CDR3 runs to 13 residues.

The chain couples TRBV12-5 to TRBJ2-2; 7 positions match TRBD1. CDR3 size: 12 residues. Germline V CDR1 and CDR2: LGHNT, FRNRAP. V gave up 6 bases and J gave up 6 bases; unmatched junction bases: 1. In DNA, the CDR3 is TGTGCTAGTGGAACAGGGGCCGGGGAGCTGTTTTTT. Its protein is CASGTGAGELFF.

The chain uses TRBV7-2 and TRBJ2-1; the D gene is possibly TRBD2 (7 bases). Trimming left V 11 bases short and J 2 bases short, with 25 bases between. From germline, CDR1 is SGHTA and CDR2 FQGNSA. This CDR3 is 17 amino acids long. This chain's CDR3 is CASRSLGGGAPYNEQFF. For the CDR3, the DNA is TGTGCCTCCCGTAGCCTGGGTGGGGGGGCCCCCTACAATGAGCAGTTCTTC.

J is TRBJ1-1 and V is TRBV6-5; TRBD1 might be the D (6 bases). The V end lost 0 bases, the J end lost 6 bases, and 11 bases lay between the germline ends. Per germline, CDR1 MNHEY and CDR2 SVGAGI. The CDR3 has 14 amino acids. CDR3 residues: CASSYSAGDPEAFF. The CDR3 DNA reads as TGTGCCAGCAGTTACTCAGCAGGGGACCCTGAAGCTTTCTTT.

The gene calls are TRBV11-2 and TRBJ2-7; a possible D gene is TRBD1 (6 bases). V lost 6 bases and J 0 bases, leaving 15 bases between the germline ends. CDR1 and CDR2 (germline): SGHAT, FQNNGV. The CDR3 spans 15 residues. The CDR3 nucleotides read TGTGCCAGCAGTACAGGGTACGTTAGCTCCTACGAGCAGTACTTC. Protein product: CASSTGYVSSYEQYF.

This chain joins TRBV18 and TRBJ2-4; a possible D gene is TRBD2 (6 bases). The CDR3 runs to 14 residues. Trimming removed 3 bases from V and 1 base from J, with 7 bases in between. Germline V gives CDR1 KGHSH, CDR2 LQKENI. The DNA of the CDR3 is TGTGCCAGCTCACCGGCGGGGGCCAAAAACATTCAGTACTTC. It translates to CASSPAGAKNIQYF.

V gene TRBV7-2 combines with J gene TRBJ1-3; no clear D gene. The germline V gene encodes CDR1 SGHTA and CDR2 FQGNSA. This CDR3 is 15 amino acids long. V was clipped by 0 bases and J by 4 bases, with 10 bases between them. The CDR3 DNA reads as TGTGCCAGCAGCTTAGCGCTTGGCCAGGGAAACACCATATATTTT. It translates to CASSLALGQGNTIYF. Full variable domain (rest looked up from reference TRBV7-2 and TRBJ1-3): GAGVSQSPSNKVTEKGKDVELRCDPISGHTALYWYRQSLGQGLEFLIYFQGNSAPDKSGLPSDRFSAERTGGSVSTLTIQRTQQEDSAVYLCASSLALGQGNTIYFGEGSWLTVV.

This chain links TRBV19 with TRBJ1-6, with 9 bases that match TRBD1. This CDR3 has 17 residues. Germline V lookup: CDR1 LNHDA, CDR2 SQIVND (reference sequence). V was clipped by 5 bases and J by 0 bases; unmatched bases: 5. CDR3 residues: CASSPKDRGSYNSPLHF. The CDR3 bases are TGTGCCAGTAGTCCAAAGGACAGGGGCTCCTATAATTCACCCCTCCACTTT.

This rearrangement joins TRBV13 to TRBJ2-1; 7 positions match TRBD1. The V gene's germline CDR1 is PRHDT and CDR2 FYEKMQ (reference sequence). CDR3 length: 17 residues. The V gene end was trimmed by 4 bases and the J gene end by 2 bases; junction bases not matched to a gene: 11. CDR3 sequence: CASSSTDDRATYNEQFF. The CDR3 region has the DNA TGTGCCAGCAGCTCCACCGATGACAGGGCCACCTACAATGAGCAGTTCTTC.

V gene TRBV6-6 combines with J gene TRBJ2-7; 9 positions match TRBD1. The germline V gene encodes CDR1 MNHNY and CDR2 SVGAGI (reference sequence). This CDR3 contains 15 residues. The V and J ends lost 2 bases and 7 bases, in that order; junction bases with no gene match: 9. Here the CDR3 DNA reads TGTGCCAGCAGTTACGCAGGACAGGGGAACGGGGAGCAGTACTTC. The encoded protein is CASSYAGQGNGEQYF.

This chain joins TRBV9 and TRBJ2-1, with 9 bases identical to TRBD1. Germline V gene data show CDR1 as SGDLS and CDR2 as YYNGEE. The V segment lost 3 bases and the J segment 7 bases; nucleotides outside the gene matches: 8. The CDR3 runs 15 residues. The CDR3 region has the DNA TGTGCCAGCAGCGCCGACTGGACAGGGGTTAATGAGCAGTTCTTC. As protein: CASSADWTGVNEQFF. The full variable domain, completed using reference TRBV9 and TRBJ2-1, is DSGVTQTPKHLITATGQRVTLRCSPRSGDLSVYWYQQSLDQGLQFLIQYYNGEERAKGNILERFSAQQFPDLHSELNLSSLELGDSALYFCASSADWTGVNEQFFGPGTRLTVL.

The gene calls are TRBV5-5 and TRBJ1-2; D is perhaps TRBD1 (5 bases). Germline V gene sequence: CDR1 SGHKS, CDR2 YYEKEE (reference sequence). The CDR3 extends over 17 amino acids. Trimming left V 1 base short and J 2 bases short, with 18 bases between. CDR3 sequence reads: CASSLKPYLDRNYGYTF. The CDR3, as DNA: TGTGCCAGCAGCTTGAAACCCTACCTAGACAGAAACTATGGCTACACCTTC.

The genes are TRBV9 and TRBJ2-1, with 9 bases aligning to TRBD2. Germline CDR1 SGDLS, CDR2 YYNGEE. The CDR3 has 15 amino acids. Germline trimming cut 6 bases from V and 3 bases from J; bases unmatched to any gene: 7. CDR3 amino acids: CASNPSGGHYNEQFF. The CDR3 DNA sequence: TGTGCCAGCAACCCAAGCGGGGGGCACTACAATGAGCAGTTCTTC.

V usage is TRBV28 and J usage is TRBJ2-7; D unresolved. CDR3 size: 14 residues. V lost 3 bases, J lost 2 bases, and 11 bases lay in between. Germline V lookup: CDR1 MDHEN, CDR2 SYDVKM. DNA of the CDR3: TGTGCCAGCAGTTTCGGTCGTTTGACCTACGAGCAGTACTTC. Translating gives CASSFGRLTYEQYF.

The J gene is TRBJ1-1, the V gene TRBV6-1, with 9 bases that match TRBD1. V dropped 6 bases and J dropped 1; count of bases not matched to a gene: 3. From germline, CDR1 is MNHNS and CDR2 SASEGT. The CDR3 is 14 residues long. CDR3 region: CASRDRGGNTEAFF. CDR3 nucleotide sequence: TGTGCCAGCAGGGACAGGGGAGGGAACACTGAAGCTTTCTTT.

This chain connects TRBV14 to TRBJ2-7; 9 nucleotides align to TRBD1. CDR3 size: 15 residues. Germline CDR1 is SGHDN and CDR2 is FVKESK. The ends lost 6 bases at V and 1 base at J; junction bases unmatched: 7. The CDR3 nucleotides read TGTGCCAGCAGTCACTTAGGGACAGGGTCCTACGAGCAGTACTTC. Its protein is CASSHLGTGSYEQYF.

The chain recombines TRBV6-5 with TRBJ1-1, with D possibly matching TRBD1 (5 bases). Germline loops: CDR1 MNHEY, CDR2 SVGAGI. V was pared by 9 bases and J by 1 base, with 18 bases between. The length of the CDR3 is 15 residues. CDR3 amino acids: CASSPRGEANTEAFF. CDR3 coding DNA: TGTGCCAGTAGCCCCCGGGGGGAGGCGAACACTGAAGCTTTCTTT.

V is TRBV10-3 and J is TRBJ1-1; TRBD1 agrees at 8 bases. Germline values: CDR1 ENHRY, CDR2 SYGVKD. V was pared by 8 bases and J by 3 bases, with 11 bases of the junction left unmatched. The CDR3 has 15 residues. CDR3 residues: CAILGQGGLDTEAFF. Here the CDR3 DNA reads TGTGCCATCCTAGGACAGGGTGGCTTAGACACTGAAGCTTTCTTT.

The J gene is TRBJ1-6, the V gene TRBV27, with 9 bases lining up with TRBD1. There are 16 residues in the CDR3. The germline CDR1 and CDR2 sequences are MNHEY and SMNVEV (reference sequence). V gave up 4 bases and J gave up 3 bases; unmatched junction bases: 4. The CDR3, as DNA: TGTGCCAGCAGTTACACGACAGGGGGCTATAATTCACCCCTCCACTTT. Translation gives CASSYTTGGYNSPLHF.

The chain links TRBV5-6 to TRBJ2-7; weak D call: TRBD1 (5 bases). Germline V gene lookup returns CDR1 SGHDT and CDR2 YYEEEE. Trimming left V 0 bases short and J 2 bases short, with 12 bases between. The CDR3 has 15 amino acids. The CDR3 region is CASSLVGRHAYEQYF. CDR3 DNA sequence: TGTGCCAGCAGCTTGGTGGGGCGCCACGCCTACGAGCAGTACTTC.

A few counts support this clone. The chain couples TRBV27 to TRBJ1-5, with no clear D. The germline V gene has CDR1 MNHEY and CDR2 SMNVEV (reference sequence). The CDR3 is made up of 13 amino acids. Deletions cut 3 bases from V and 4 bases from J, with 7 bases between. CDR3 DNA sequence: TGTGCCAGCAGTTTTAGAGAGAATCAGCCCCAGCATTTT. It is translated as CASSFRENQPQHF.

This rearrangement joins TRBV19 to TRBJ1-5; D gene unclear. The CDR3 totals 14 residues. Trimming left V 3 bases short and J 5 bases short, with 11 bases between. The V gene's germline CDR1 is LNHDA and CDR2 SQIVND (reference sequence). The CDR3 loop reads CASSIYSFDQPQHF. The CDR3 nucleotides read TGTGCCAGTAGTATTTACAGCTTCGATCAGCCCCAGCATTTT.

The chain recombines TRBV27 with TRBJ1-5, with TRBD1 as a possible D gene (5 bases). CDR1 is MNHEY, CDR2 SMNVEV, per germline (reference sequence). The CDR3 has 17 amino acids. Trimming stripped 0 bases from V and 3 bases from J, with 15 bases between. The CDR3 sequence: CASSLSTPGGINQPQHF. CDR3 nucleotides: TGTGCCAGCAGTTTATCGACCCCGGGGGGGATCAATCAGCCCCAGCATTTT.

The chain uses TRBV10-3 and TRBJ2-7; D is unresolved. CDR1 and CDR2 from the germline V gene are ENHRY and SYGVKD. Between the trimmed V and J ends, which lost 6 bases and 4 bases, there was a span of 10 bases. The CDR3 contains 12 residues. Written as DNA, the CDR3 is TGTGCCATCAGAGATATACAGTACGAGCAGTACTTC. It is translated as CAIRDIQYEQYF.

The chain recombines TRBV19 with TRBJ1-1, with 7 nucleotides matching TRBD1. This CDR3 is 14 amino acids long. V gave up 3 bases and J gave up 3 bases; unmatched junction bases: 4. From germline, CDR1 is LNHDA and CDR2 SQIVND (reference sequence). The CDR3 here is CASSMRGRDTEAFF. As DNA, the CDR3 is TGTGCCAGTAGTATGAGGGGGCGAGACACTGAAGCTTTCTTT.

This clone was observed a single time. The rearrangement uses TRBV6-5 and TRBJ1-6, with D tentatively TRBD1 (5 bases). The length of the CDR3 is 15 residues. Looked up from germline, CDR1 is MNHEY and CDR2 is SVGAGI. V gave up 5 bases and J gave up 3 bases, with 11 bases separating them. The CDR3 reads CASSTGGVYNSPLHF. The CDR3 coding sequence is TGTGCCAGCAGTACTGGAGGGGTCTATAATTCACCCCTCCACTTT.